This T cell receptor beta chain was observed in a study of low-dose radiotherapy and immunotherapy resistance in tumors. On the study more broadly: Intravenous ipilimumab 1 mg/kg every six weeks was given with nivolumab 240 mg every two weeks. Intravenous cyclophosphamide 200 mg/m2 was given every two weeks, one day before radiation and immunotherapy.

The junction had 2 bases not matched to a gene; V was cut back by 6 bases and J by 4 bases. The CDR3 is made up of 14 amino acids. Described time point: after trial treatment. Treatment: LDRT plus nivolumab, ipilimumab, low-dose cyclophosphamide and aspirin (RACIN trial). Priming of first-strand cDNA relied on TRAV- and TRBV-specific primers (covering alpha and beta chains). With a constant-region primer and a V-primer adapter, TCRs were subjected to 15 to 25 PCR cycles of amplification. By in vitro transcription, the isolated mRNA was amplified. TCRdb reprocessed the reads with MiXCR, giving one entry per CDR3 protein. The sample includes under 40,000 distinct CDR3 sequences, under 55% of them seen just once.

The V and J genes are TRBV12-3 or TRBV12-4 and TRBJ2-7, with 14 bases that match TRBD2. This clonotype originated in a male donor with gallbladder cancer. Material: PBMCs, obtained after low-dose radiotherapy plus immunotherapy. CDR3 sequence reads: CASRGTSGSYEQYF. The CDR3 DNA reads as TGTGCCAGCAGGGGGACTAGCGGGAGTTACGAGCAGTACTTC.